Reported below is one TCR beta chain. This clonotype appeared once. What this receptor recognizes is not known. Base qualities are missing; no much larger clone stands one base away. A lone read offers only weak evidence. RNA was extracted using the RNeasy kit, and about 0.5 to 1 microgram was reverse transcribed with random hexamers. The immunoSEQ multiplex PCR assay, which covers 54 Vbeta and 13 Jbeta segments, was used to amplify TCR beta CDR3 regions. Bias from PCR amplification was corrected by using a synthetic template baseline for primer optimization and for computational correction. As for the authors' bioinformatics: Reads were annotated to V, D and J genes per IMGT and analyzed with immunoSEQ Analyzer, keeping only productive sequences. Clonality was calculated as one minus the Shannon entropy normalized by log2 of the number of productive unique sequences. For each patient and control, public and private clones were evaluated among the 100 most prevalent clones. Clones were defined as Susac-specific if absent from the healthy and MS cohorts, from 1052 published viral clones and from other ImmuneACCESS disease sequences. Clones were called with MiXCR by TCRdb after fastp trimmed the public reads at Q25, and only in-frame beta chains were retained. Records with the same CDR3 protein are collapsed into one entry carrying the most frequent genes and DNA. These V and J calls derive from TCRdb rather than the authors' analysis. The sample has 180,000 or so distinct CDR3 sequences on record, approximately 95% of them singletons. The ten largest clones take up 0.085% to 0.11% of the sample.

V is clipped by 1 base and J by 6 bases, and the sequence between their germline boundaries is 4 bases long. The CDR3 sequence holds 11 residues, the cysteine and phenylalanine included. Only the CDR3 DNA stays, 33 bases, in frame from base 1. As encoded in the germline V gene, CDR1 is MDHEN while CDR2 is SYDVKM. This sample was included in a study of CD8 T cells in Susac syndrome (dated by TCRdb to the late 2010s). Regarding the study in general: Whether CD8+ T cell activation and differentiation in Susac syndrome was antigen driven was tested using repertoire sequencing. Results the study describes overall, beyond this receptor: The TCR sequencing and HLA analysis was acknowledged to have included a relatively small number of individuals.

Peripheral blood CD8+ and CD4+ T cells from healthy donors, Susac syndrome patients and multiple sclerosis patients were profiled using high-throughput TCR beta sequencing. Healthy donors were included as age- and sex-matched controls. Bulk CD8+ and CD4+ T cells were purified by magnetic negative isolation, whereas CD8+ TEMRA cells were enriched by FACS. Blood was collected in EDTA tubes and processed within 24 hours, with PBMCs isolated through density gradient centrifugation. PBMCs intended for TCR sequencing were cryopreserved in liquid nitrogen and were subsequently thawed in a 37 degrees C water bath. Purity of sorted or isolated CD4+, CD8+ and CD8+ TEMRA cells was at least 90%.

The TCR comes from a human donor in good health. Material: CD4+ T cells from PBMCs. This sequence uses TRBV28 and TRBJ2-7; the D gene is unclear. The DNA is TGTGCCAGCAGTTTATTCCGCGAGCAGTACTTC. It is translated as CASSLFREQYF.